The 27 T cell receptor beta chains in this list originate from one sample, sequenced in a study of blood T cell repertoires in COVID-19. Clones were read by immunoSEQ multiplex PCR, and TCRdb kept only the in-frame ones, dropping some. The sample lists some 300,000 clones, 85% to 90% seen once, with roughly 5.9% in the top ten. What was sequenced was peripheral blood. These receptors originate from a woman aged 45-65 years with COVID-19, enrolled during active disease.

This rearrangement joins TRBV15 to TRBJ2-7, with D possibly TRBD1 on 7 matching bases. With 3 bases removed from V and 6 bases from J, the gap between germline ends came to 12 bases. The germline gives CDR1 LNHNV, CDR2 YYDKDF (reference sequence). The CDR3 has 13 amino acids. CDR3: CATSRGGQFEQYF. The CDR3, as DNA: TGTGCCACCAGCAGGGGGGGACAGTTCGAGCAGTACTTC.

This chain joins TRBV5-5 and TRBJ1-2; no clear D. In germline, CDR1 is SGHKS, CDR2 YYEKEE (reference sequence). Trimming took 0 bases from V and 3 from J, leaving 6 bases between them. This CDR3 region has 13 residues. DNA of the CDR3: TGTGCCAGCAGCTTGGTGGCAGACTATGGCTACACCTTC. Translating it yields CASSLVADYGYTF.

The chain joins TRBV7-9 to TRBJ1-4; 10 nucleotides align to TRBD1. In germline, CDR1 is SEHNR, CDR2 FQNEAQ (reference sequence). The CDR3 contains 14 residues. The ends lost 4 bases at V and 6 bases at J; junction bases unmatched: 2. DNA for the CDR3: TGTGCCAGCAGCTCCGGGACAGGGGATGAAAAACTGTTTTTT. Translated, it gives CASSSGTGDEKLFF.

The rearrangement links TRBV5-1 to TRBJ2-7, with D possibly being TRBD1 (6 bases). The germline CDR1 and CDR2 sequences are SGHRS and YFSETQ. The CDR3 loop spans 15 amino acids. Trimming pared 3 bases from V and 0 bases from J, leaving 13 bases between. The CDR3 DNA is TGCGCCAGCAGCTCCGACAGGACGAGCTCCTACGAGCAGTACTTC. The encoded protein is CASSSDRTSSYEQYF.

This chain links TRBV27 with TRBJ2-7; 8 nucleotides match TRBD1. Germline trimming cut 6 bases from V and 2 bases from J; bases unmatched to any gene: 3. Germline lookup yields CDR1 MNHEY and CDR2 SMNVEV (reference sequence). This CDR3 has 13 residues. The CDR3, as DNA: TGTGCCAGCAGAAAGACAGGGGCCTACGAGCAGTACTTC. Protein product: CASRKTGAYEQYF.

This clone came up a few times. This sequence joins TRBV7-6 and TRBJ2-7; 8 nucleotides align to TRBD2. The V and J ends lost 5 bases and 2 bases, in that order; junction bases with no gene match: 5. The germline CDR1 and CDR2 sequences are SGHVS and FNYEAQ. The CDR3 is made up of 14 amino acids. Here the CDR3 DNA reads TGTGCCAGCAGCCTAAGCGGGGGAACCTACGAGCAGTACTTC. It specifies CASSLSGGTYEQYF.

The chain has TRBV19 and TRBJ1-3; perhaps TRBD1 as D (5 bases). The V gene's germline CDR1 is LNHDA and CDR2 SQIVND (reference sequence). CDR3 size: 15 residues. The V gene lost 0 bases and the J gene lost 2 bases, with 8 bases spanning the gap. CDR3 protein: CASSIDRATGNTIYF. In nucleotides, the CDR3 is TGTGCCAGTAGTATAGACAGGGCGACTGGAAACACCATATATTTT.

J is TRBJ1-1 and V is TRBV29-1; no clear D gene. The germline CDR1 and CDR2 sequences are SQVTM and ANQGSEA. The CDR3 length is 13 residues. Trimming removed 2 bases from V and 4 bases from J, with 11 bases in between. CDR3 DNA sequence: TGCAGCGTTGAACTACAGCCGAGCACTGAAGCTTTCTTT. This encodes CSVELQPSTEAFF.

This rearrangement joins TRBV18 to TRBJ1-1; 8 nucleotides match TRBD1. The germline V gene encodes CDR1 KGHSH and CDR2 LQKENI. There are 14 residues in the CDR3. The trim removed 3 bases at V and 4 bases at J, leaving 4 bases unmatched. CDR3 protein: CASSPGQGSTEAFF. The CDR3 DNA reads as TGTGCCAGCTCACCCGGACAGGGATCCACTGAAGCTTTCTTT.

The chain uses TRBV4-2 and TRBJ2-1; TRBD1 is a possible D gene (6 bases). The CDR3 runs 19 residues. Germline V lookup: CDR1 LGHNA, CDR2 YNFKEQ. V was clipped by 4 bases and J by 0 bases, with 22 bases between them. The CDR3 DNA reads as TGTGCCAGCAGCCCCCGGGACATTAAAGGGGAGAGCTCCTACAATGAGCAGTTCTTC. It yields the protein CASSPRDIKGESSYNEQFF.

V is TRBV3-1 (or the pseudogene TRBV3-2) and J is TRBJ2-5, with D tentatively TRBD2 (5 bases). Looked up from germline, CDR1 is LGHDT and CDR2 is YNNKEL (reference sequence). Trimming cost V 0 bases and J 4 bases, with 9 bases left between them. The CDR3 runs 14 residues. The CDR3 spells CASSQDVGVETQYF. The CDR3 DNA reads as TGTGCCAGCAGCCAAGACGTCGGGGTAGAGACCCAGTACTTC.

CDR3 amino acids: CASSAPGLALSGELFF. CDR3 in DNA: TGTGCCAGCAGTGCACCGGGACTAGCTCTCTCCGGGGAGCTGTTTTTT. The V call is TRBV2, the J call TRBJ2-2; 9 bases are a match to TRBD2. J gave up 6 bases and V 4 bases, and 9 bases lay outside the gene matches. The length of the CDR3 is 16 residues. Germline-derived CDR1 and CDR2 are SNHLY and FYNNEI.

V usage is TRBV10-1 and J usage is TRBJ2-5, with 11 positions matching TRBD1. This CDR3 is 18 amino acids long. The V and J ends lost 0 bases and 4 bases, in that order; junction bases with no gene match: 10. CDR1 is WNHNN, CDR2 SYGVQD, per germline (reference sequence). The CDR3 sequence is CASSESRGQGDESETQYF. The DNA for the CDR3 is TGCGCCAGCAGTGAGTCAAGGGGACAGGGGGATGAATCAGAGACCCAGTACTTC.

This chain joins TRBV12-5 and TRBJ1-2; D is perhaps TRBD1 (6 bases). Germline-derived CDR1 and CDR2 are LGHNT and FRNRAP. The CDR3 runs to 15 residues. The V end was cut by 6 bases, the J end by 4 bases, with 18 bases between. Written as DNA, the CDR3 is TGTGCTAGTGGACCAACTTGGGGGGGCGGCTATGGCTACACCTTC. It specifies CASGPTWGGGYGYTF.

The rearrangement uses TRBV11-2 and TRBJ2-1; the match to TRBD2 covers 11 bases. Trimming took 0 bases from V and 6 from J; bases not matched to a gene: 10. The germline CDR1 and CDR2 sequences are SGHAT and FQNNGV. The CDR3 consists of 18 residues. CDR3 in amino acids: CASSLEGGASGRSNEQFF. In DNA form, the CDR3 reads TGTGCCAGCAGCTTAGAGGGTGGGGCTAGCGGGAGGTCCAATGAGCAGTTCTTC.

The chain combines TRBV7-2 with TRBJ1-2; the D is unclear. Trimming stripped 3 bases from V and 8 bases from J, with 10 bases between. The CDR3 extends over 12 amino acids. From germline, CDR1 is SGHTA and CDR2 FQGNSA. CDR3 protein: CASSFDYWGYTF. CDR3 in DNA: TGTGCCAGCAGCTTCGACTACTGGGGCTACACCTTC.

The rearrangement joins TRBV7-8 to TRBJ1-5; maybe TRBD1 (5 bases). Germline V gene sequence: CDR1 SGHVS, CDR2 FQNEAQ. V was shortened by 0 bases and J by 1 base, with 13 bases between the two germline ends. The CDR3 spans 17 residues. CDR3 residues: CASSLAPGPLSNQPQHF. CDR3 sequence (DNA): TGTGCCAGCAGCTTAGCGCCAGGGCCCCTCAGCAATCAGCCCCAGCATTTT.

In DNA, the CDR3 is TGTGCCAGCAGCAAAGTTGAGTTCGCAGATACGCAGTATTTT. Protein: CASSKVEFADTQYF. The chain has TRBV21-1 and TRBJ2-3; TRBD2 was called by the table and not checked on the DNA. TRBV21-1 is given as a pseudogene. CDR3 length: 14 residues.

The genes are TRBV7-3 and TRBJ2-5; D may be TRBD2 (6 bases). Deletions cut 5 bases from V and 5 bases from J, with 18 bases between. The germline gives CDR1 SGHTA, CDR2 FQGTGA. This CDR3 is 15 amino acids long. The CDR3 DNA follows: TGTGCCAGCAGCCTAGTCTCGGGGACTCGTGAGACCCAGTACTTC. It encodes CASSLVSGTRETQYF. The entire variable domain, with the rest obtained from reference TRBV7-3 and TRBJ2-5, is as follows: GAGVSQTPSNKVTEKGKYVELRCDPISGHTALYWYRQSLGQGPEFLIYFQGTGAADDSGLPNDRFFAVRPEGSVSTLKIQRTERGDSAVYLCASSLVSGTRETQYFGPGTRLLVL.

The genes are TRBV7-2 and TRBJ1-2; tentative D call: TRBD1 (5 bases). With 4 bases removed from V and 6 bases from J, the gap between germline ends came to 12 bases. This CDR3 has 13 residues. Looked up from germline, CDR1 is SGHTA and CDR2 is FQGNSA. CDR3 nucleotide sequence: TGTGCCAGCAGCTCGTCCCGCAGGGATGGCTACACCTTC. Residues: CASSSSRRDGYTF.

V usage is TRBV14 and J usage is TRBJ1-1; 8 bases agree with TRBD1. V shed 1 base, J shed 1 base, and the junction held 5 bases outside the gene matches. The CDR3 totals 16 residues. Germline V gives CDR1 SGHDN, CDR2 FVKESK. CDR3 region: CASSQVWTGRNTEAFF. The CDR3 DNA sequence: TGTGCCAGCAGCCAAGTTTGGACAGGGAGGAACACTGAAGCTTTCTTT.

This clone is a singleton in its sample. The chain joins TRBV6-2 or TRBV6-3 to TRBJ1-5; tentative D call: TRBD1 (6 bases). The CDR3 is 15 residues long. Trimming cost V 5 bases and J 0 bases, with 11 bases left between them. The germline V gene encodes CDR1 MNHEY and CDR2 SVGEGT. This CDR3 reads CASSRQGISNQPQHF. CDR3 DNA sequence: TGTGCCAGCAGTAGGCAGGGGATTAGCAATCAGCCCCAGCATTTT.

The chain joins TRBV18 to TRBJ2-1; TRBD2 aligns across 10 bases. Germline V gene lookup returns CDR1 KGHSH and CDR2 LQKENI. The CDR3 totals 16 residues. The ends lost 9 bases at V and 1 base at J; junction bases unmatched: 9. DNA for the CDR3: TGTGCCAGTTTAGCTTGGACTAGCGGTTCCTACAATGAGCAGTTCTTC. Translating it yields CASLAWTSGSYNEQFF.

The chain carries TRBV9 and TRBJ1-1; a possible D gene is TRBD1 (5 bases). This CDR3 region has 15 residues. Looked up from germline, CDR1 is SGDLS and CDR2 is YYNGEE. V lost 4 bases, J lost 5 bases, and 18 bases lay in between. Here the CDR3 reads CASSTHGGAGTEAFF. CDR3 nucleotide sequence: TGTGCCAGCAGCACCCATGGAGGGGCCGGGACTGAAGCTTTCTTT.

The rearrangement uses TRBV6-4 and TRBJ2-3, with TRBD2 matching 8 bases. V lost 6 bases to trimming and J lost 1 base; unmatched junction nucleotides: 6. This CDR3 is 15 amino acids long. The germline CDR1 and CDR2 sequences are MRHNA and SNTAGT. The CDR3 bases are TGTGCCAGCAGCCCGACTAGCGTGGGCACAGATACGCAGTATTTT. This encodes CASSPTSVGTDTQYF.

The V call is TRBV11-3, the J call TRBJ2-1; 8 bases fit TRBD1. The length of the CDR3 is 14 residues. Germline assignment: CDR1 SGHNT and CDR2 YENEEA. J was trimmed by 7 bases and V by 2 bases; bases with no gene match: 4. The CDR3 region has the DNA TGTGCCAGCAGCTTACAGGGGGCGGCGAATGAGCAGTTCTTC. Translated, it gives CASSLQGAANEQFF.

The V and J genes are TRBV5-1 and TRBJ2-3, with D tentatively TRBD1 (5 bases). Germline values: CDR1 SGHRS, CDR2 YFSETQ. Trimming pared 0 bases from V and 3 bases from J, leaving 14 bases between. The CDR3 totals 16 residues. The CDR3 nucleotides read TGCGCCAGCAGCTTGGGTCAGGGCCGCGGAACAGATACGCAGTATTTT. Protein: CASSLGQGRGTDTQYF.